This TCR beta chain was sequenced during a study of control samples from healthy donors and cancer patients. The table came from immunoSEQ multiplex PCR; TCRdb's copy has only in-frame clones and leaves some out. The data contain some 22,000 clones, around 84% of them seen just once; the ten biggest clones take up roughly 25%. This CDR3 is built from 13 residues. Trimming took off 3 bases at V and 8 bases at J, with 10 bases between the two ends. Germline V lookup: CDR1 SNHLY, CDR2 FYNNEI. This TCR was recovered from a man in his sixties with colorectal cancer. The sample taken for sequencing was PBMCs. The rearrangement joins TRBV2 to TRBJ2-2, with D perhaps matching TRBD2 (5 bases). CDR3 coding DNA: TGTGCCAGCAGTGAGGAGGTTACGGGGGAGCTGTTTTTT. This encodes CASSEEVTGELFF.